A single sample gave rise to the 14 T cell receptor beta chains below, sequenced in a study of blood T cell repertoires in COVID-19. Data came from immunoSEQ multiplex PCR; TCRdb stores just in-frame clones and leaves some out. Counted here are fewer than 200,000 clones, around 89% occurring once; the ten biggest clones make up about 1.9%. Material for sequencing was peripheral blood. The receptors come from a man aged 18 to 29 who had recovered from COVID-19.

The chain employs TRBV4-2 and TRBJ1-2, with 7 bases fitting TRBD1. The junction had 4 bases not matched to a gene; V was cut back by 0 bases and J by 0 bases. Germline V lookup: CDR1 LGHNA, CDR2 YNFKEQ. This CDR3 has 16 residues. The CDR3 bases are TGTGCCAGCAGCCAAGATTCAGGGGGGACTAACTATGGCTACACCTTC. Translated: CASSQDSGGTNYGYTF.

CDR3 bases: TGTGCCAGCAGCTTAGGGCATATTAGCGGGAGACAAGAGACCCAGTACTTC. Its translation is CASSLGHISGRQETQYF. This sequence joins TRBV7-2 and TRBJ2-5; 9 bases match TRBD2. Per germline, CDR1 SGHTA and CDR2 FQGNSA. The CDR3 loop spans 17 amino acids. V lost 1 base to trimming and J lost 2 bases; unmatched junction nucleotides: 8.

The chain recombines TRBV11-1 with TRBJ2-3; TRBD2 matches 8 bases. The CDR3 is 15 residues long. Germline CDR1 is SGHAT and CDR2 is FQDESV (reference sequence). The V and J ends lost 0 bases and 7 bases, in that order; junction bases with no gene match: 6. In DNA form, the CDR3 reads TGTGCCAGCAGCTTAGCGGGACTAGGCTCATATACGCAGTATTTT. Its protein is CASSLAGLGSYTQYF.

The chain has TRBV27 and TRBJ2-3; a possible D gene is TRBD1 (5 bases). The germline gives CDR1 MNHEY, CDR2 SMNVEV (reference sequence). The CDR3 covers 16 residues. The V end was cut by 1 base, the J end by 3 bases, with 14 bases between. In nucleotides, the CDR3 is TGTGCCAGCAGTTTATATGGGGCGATTCAAACAGATACGCAGTATTTT. This encodes CASSLYGAIQTDTQYF.

The V call is TRBV7-2, the J call TRBJ1-6; D ambiguous. CDR3 size: 15 residues. V lost 3 bases and J 8 bases, leaving 14 bases between the germline ends. Germline assignment: CDR1 SGHTA and CDR2 FQGNSA. The CDR3 DNA is TGTGCCAGCAGCTTTCGACATGGGAGGGATTCACCCCTCCACTTT. The encoded protein is CASSFRHGRDSPLHF.

The chain uses TRBV6-2 or TRBV6-3 and TRBJ2-3, with 9 bases lining up with TRBD2. This CDR3 has 18 amino acids. The germline CDR1 and CDR2 sequences are MNHEY and SVGEGT. V was clipped by 4 bases and J by 5 bases; unmatched bases: 16. The CDR3 nucleotides are TGTGCCAGCAGTTCTGGTAGCGGGAGACTCGGTTGGGAAGATACGCAGTATTTT. It yields the protein CASSSGSGRLGWEDTQYF.

The J gene is TRBJ1-5, the V gene TRBV3-1 (or the pseudogene TRBV3-2); D call uncertain. The CDR3 loop spans 15 amino acids. Trimming cost V 0 bases and J 0 bases, with 6 bases left between them. Germline V gene data show CDR1 as LGHDT and CDR2 as YNNKEL (reference sequence). The CDR3 is CASSQDLSSNQPQHF. CDR3 nucleotides: TGTGCCAGCAGCCAAGATCTCAGTAGCAATCAGCCCCAGCATTTT.

The V and J genes are TRBV29-1 and TRBJ1-1; unclear D gene. This CDR3 has 12 amino acids. Germline-derived CDR1 and CDR2 are SQVTM and ANQGSEA. V was shortened by 6 bases and J by 2 bases, with 10 bases between the two germline ends. The DNA of the CDR3 is TGCAGCGTGCGACAAGTTAACACTGAAGCTTTCTTT. Residues: CSVRQVNTEAFF.

This chain links TRBV7-9 with TRBJ1-5; 8 nucleotides line up with TRBD1. The J segment lost 7 bases and the V segment lost 5 bases, leaving 13 bases of the junction unmatched. Germline lookup yields CDR1 SEHNR and CDR2 FQNEAQ (reference sequence). CDR3 length equals 16 residues. This CDR3 is CASSPGQGRQYQPQHF. CDR3 DNA sequence: TGTGCCAGCAGCCCCGGACAGGGTAGGCAATACCAGCCCCAGCATTTT.

This rearrangement joins TRBV10-3 to TRBJ1-5; 8 bases agree with TRBD1. Trimming at V came to 4 bases and at J to 6 bases, leaving 8 bases not matched to a gene. Germline V lookup: CDR1 ENHRY, CDR2 SYGVKD. The CDR3 runs to 15 residues. The CDR3 sequence is CAISVGQGAGQPQHF. Here the CDR3 DNA reads TGTGCCATCAGTGTGGGCCAGGGGGCCGGTCAGCCCCAGCATTTT.

The V call is TRBV7-8, the J call TRBJ2-2, with TRBD1 matching 8 bases. The germline V gene has CDR1 SGHVS and CDR2 FQNEAQ. The V and J ends lost 3 bases and 4 bases, in that order; junction bases with no gene match: 1. The CDR3 is 14 amino acids. In DNA form, the CDR3 reads TGTGCCAGCAGCTTGGGACAGGTCACCGGGGAGCTGTTTTTT. Translating it yields CASSLGQVTGELFF.

The rearrangement joins TRBV18 to TRBJ1-1, with 8 bases fitting TRBD1. This CDR3 comprises 14 residues. V gave up 3 bases and J gave up 8 bases; unmatched junction bases: 8. In germline, CDR1 is KGHSH, CDR2 LQKENI. Here the CDR3 DNA reads TGTGCCAGCTCACCGGACGGACAGGGATGGGAAGCTTTCTTT. Its protein is CASSPDGQGWEAFF. Based on the CDR3 plus reference TRBV18 and TRBJ1-1, the full variable domain is NAGVMQNPRHLVRRRGQEARLRCSPMKGHSHVYWYRQLPEEGLKFMVYLQKENIIDESGMPKERFSAEFPKEGPSILRIQQVVRGDSAAYFCASSPDGQGWEAFFGQGTRLTVV.

This chain links TRBV6-2 or TRBV6-3 with TRBJ1-5; 9 bases agree with TRBD1. With 5 bases clipped from V and 7 bases from J, the junction kept 6 bases outside the gene matches. The CDR3 extends over 14 amino acids. In germline, CDR1 is MNHEY, CDR2 SVGEGT. The CDR3 sequence is CASSGQGRAQPQHF. As DNA, the CDR3 is TGTGCCAGCAGTGGACAGGGGAGAGCACAGCCCCAGCATTTT.

The rearrangement joins TRBV28 to TRBJ1-1, with 10 positions matching TRBD1. V was clipped by 5 bases and J by 3 bases; unmatched bases: 9. The CDR3 runs to 16 residues. The germline V gene encodes CDR1 MDHEN and CDR2 SYDVKM. CDR3 DNA sequence: TGTGCCAGCAGTCTCGGGACAGGGGCTACGTACACTGAAGCTTTCTTT. It yields the protein CASSLGTGATYTEAFF.